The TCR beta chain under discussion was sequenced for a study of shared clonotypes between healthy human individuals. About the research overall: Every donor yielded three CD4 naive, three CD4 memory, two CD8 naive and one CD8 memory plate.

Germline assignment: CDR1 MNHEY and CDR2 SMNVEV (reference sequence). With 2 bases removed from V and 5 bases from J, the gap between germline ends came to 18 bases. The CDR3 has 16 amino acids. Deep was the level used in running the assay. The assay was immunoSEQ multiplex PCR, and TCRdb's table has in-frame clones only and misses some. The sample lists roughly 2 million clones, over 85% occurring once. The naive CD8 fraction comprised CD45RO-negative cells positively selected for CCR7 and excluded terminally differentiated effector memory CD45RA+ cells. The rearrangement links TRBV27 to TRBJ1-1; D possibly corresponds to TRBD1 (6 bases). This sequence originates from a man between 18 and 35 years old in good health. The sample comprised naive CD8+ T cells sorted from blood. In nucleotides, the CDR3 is TGTGCCAGCAGTTTAAGACAGGCCCCCGGAGGTACTGAAGCTTTCTTT. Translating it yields CASSLRQAPGGTEAFF.